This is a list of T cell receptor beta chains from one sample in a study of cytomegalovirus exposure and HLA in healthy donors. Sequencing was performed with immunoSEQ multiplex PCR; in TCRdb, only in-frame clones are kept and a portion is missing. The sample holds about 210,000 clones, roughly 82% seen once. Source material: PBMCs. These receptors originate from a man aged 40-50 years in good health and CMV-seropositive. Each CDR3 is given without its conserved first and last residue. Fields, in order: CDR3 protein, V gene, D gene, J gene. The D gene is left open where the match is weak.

CDR3 protein: ASSYDSVAKNIQY
V gene: TRBV6-6
D gene: NA
J gene: TRBJ2-4

CDR3 protein: ASSPSTGAGANVLT
V gene: TRBV18
D gene: TRBD1
J gene: TRBJ2-6

CDR3 protein: ASSLSPSNEKLF
V gene: TRBV5-1
D gene: NA
J gene: TRBJ1-4

CDR3 protein: ASSLGGGRTNQETQY
V gene: TRBV5-1
D gene: NA
J gene: TRBJ2-5

CDR3 protein: ASSLRGTSGSNEQF
V gene: TRBV5-1
D gene: TRBD2
J gene: TRBJ2-1

CDR3 protein: ASSPDRAPNTEAF
V gene: TRBV6-5
D gene: TRBD1
J gene: TRBJ1-1

CDR3 protein: ASSPNTTAYGYT
V gene: TRBV18
D gene: NA
J gene: TRBJ1-2

CDR3 protein: ASSPGRGSMNTEAF
V gene: TRBV18
D gene: TRBD1
J gene: TRBJ1-1

CDR3 protein: ASSSVTGGSSYEQY
V gene: TRBV5-1
D gene: TRBD1
J gene: TRBJ2-7

CDR3 protein: ASSLGDGLEETQY
V gene: TRBV6-5
D gene: NA
J gene: TRBJ2-5

CDR3 protein: ASSEENYGYT
V gene: TRBV7-9
D gene: NA
J gene: TRBJ1-2

CDR3 protein: ASSLGQGGTGELF
V gene: TRBV5-1
D gene: NA
J gene: TRBJ2-2

CDR3 protein: ASNTGTGNTIY
V gene: TRBV6-1
D gene: NA
J gene: TRBJ1-3

CDR3 protein: SVGRAGGAETQY
V gene: TRBV29-1
D gene: TRBD1
J gene: TRBJ2-5

CDR3 protein: ASRDNTGELF
V gene: TRBV27
D gene: NA
J gene: TRBJ2-2

CDR3 protein: SARDESTQY
V gene: TRBV20-1
D gene: NA
J gene: TRBJ2-5

CDR3 protein: ASSKGDFATNEKLF
V gene: TRBV21-1
D gene: NA
J gene: TRBJ1-4

CDR3 protein: ASSYAAGGSYEQY
V gene: TRBV6-5
D gene: TRBD2
J gene: NA

CDR3 protein: ASRDRDRNTEAF
V gene: TRBV6-5
D gene: TRBD1
J gene: TRBJ1-1

CDR3 protein: ASSGYGTSGRGEQF
V gene: TRBV10-1
D gene: TRBD2
J gene: TRBJ2-1

CDR3 protein: ASSIRTGKTNQPQH
V gene: TRBV19
D gene: TRBD1
J gene: TRBJ1-5

CDR3 protein: ASSLVRQGWTGELF
V gene: TRBV7-9
D gene: TRBD1
J gene: TRBJ2-2

CDR3 protein: ASSESAPTDTQY
V gene: TRBV10-1
D gene: NA
J gene: TRBJ2-3

CDR3 protein: ASSPLAGEPYNEQF
V gene: TRBV28
D gene: TRBD2
J gene: TRBJ2-1

CDR3 protein: SAPGTMGTRTEAF
V gene: TRBV29-1
D gene: NA
J gene: TRBJ1-1

CDR3 protein: ASGIRGNQPQH
V gene: TRBV27
D gene: TRBD1
J gene: TRBJ1-5

CDR3 protein: ATSIRQGVGYGYT
V gene: TRBV15
D gene: TRBD1
J gene: TRBJ1-2

CDR3 protein: ASSWEGSTDTQY
V gene: TRBV5-1
D gene: TRBD2
J gene: TRBJ2-3

CDR3 protein: ASSGTDSGTGAGTDTQY
V gene: TRBV6-1
D gene: TRBD1
J gene: TRBJ2-3

CDR3 protein: ASINSPGPTEAF
V gene: TRBV6-6
D gene: NA
J gene: TRBJ1-1

CDR3 protein: ASRPQGGYT
V gene: TRBV6-5
D gene: TRBD1
J gene: TRBJ1-2

CDR3 protein: ASSRGTPLGEQY
V gene: TRBV5-1
D gene: NA
J gene: TRBJ2-7

CDR3 protein: ASSQVTGNSNQPQH
V gene: TRBV4-1
D gene: NA
J gene: TRBJ1-5

CDR3 protein: ASGLGRSRVNQPQH
V gene: TRBV12-5
D gene: NA
J gene: TRBJ1-5

CDR3 protein: ASSLGTGGPNTGELF
V gene: TRBV7-2
D gene: TRBD1
J gene: TRBJ2-2

CDR3 protein: SVEGGTGPSKTQY
V gene: TRBV29-1
D gene: TRBD1
J gene: TRBJ2-5